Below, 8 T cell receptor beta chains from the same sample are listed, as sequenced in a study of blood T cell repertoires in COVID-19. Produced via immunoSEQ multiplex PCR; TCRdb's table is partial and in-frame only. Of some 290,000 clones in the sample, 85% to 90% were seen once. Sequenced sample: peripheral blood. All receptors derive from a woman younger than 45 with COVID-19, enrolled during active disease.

CDR3 protein: CASSETGTEGAEAFF. The CDR3 DNA follows: TGTGCCAGCAGCGAGACCGGGACAGAGGGGGCTGAAGCTTTCTTT. The rearrangement joins TRBV7-9 to TRBJ1-1; TRBD1 agrees at 7 bases. After removal of 5 bases from V and 6 bases from J, the junction contained 12 bases not matched to a gene. Per germline, CDR1 SEHNR and CDR2 FQNEAQ (reference sequence). The CDR3 has 15 residues.

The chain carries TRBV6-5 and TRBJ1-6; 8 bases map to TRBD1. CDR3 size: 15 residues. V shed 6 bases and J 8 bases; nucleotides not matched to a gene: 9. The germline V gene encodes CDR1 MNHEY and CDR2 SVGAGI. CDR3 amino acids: CASSELTGAHSPLHF. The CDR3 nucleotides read TGTGCCAGCAGCGAGCTGACAGGGGCTCATTCACCCCTCCACTTT.

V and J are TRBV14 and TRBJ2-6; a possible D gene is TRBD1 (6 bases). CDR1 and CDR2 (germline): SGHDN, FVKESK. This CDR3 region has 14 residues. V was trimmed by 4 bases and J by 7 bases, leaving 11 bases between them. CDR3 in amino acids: CASSPIQGANVLTF. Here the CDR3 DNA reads TGTGCCAGCAGCCCCATACAGGGAGCCAACGTCCTGACTTTC.

The CDR3 spells CASSPRTGNINPQHF. DNA for the CDR3: TGTGCCAGCAGCCCTAGAACAGGAAATATCAACCCCCAGCATTTT. The chain combines TRBV7-2 with TRBJ1-5; D is perhaps TRBD1 (5 bases). The V end was cut by 5 bases, the J end by 10 bases, with 21 bases between. CDR1 SGHTA and CDR2 FQGNSA come from the germline V gene. CDR3 size: 15 residues.

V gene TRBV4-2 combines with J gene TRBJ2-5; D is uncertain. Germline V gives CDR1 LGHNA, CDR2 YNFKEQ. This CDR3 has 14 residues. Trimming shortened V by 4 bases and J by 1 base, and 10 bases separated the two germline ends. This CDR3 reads CASSLARGQETQYF. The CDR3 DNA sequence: TGTGCCAGCAGCCTAGCTAGAGGCCAAGAGACCCAGTACTTC.

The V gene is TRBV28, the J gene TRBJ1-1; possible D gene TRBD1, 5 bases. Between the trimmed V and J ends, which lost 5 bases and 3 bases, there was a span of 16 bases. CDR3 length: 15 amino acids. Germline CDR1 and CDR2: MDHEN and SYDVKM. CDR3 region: CASSILKGAYTEAFF. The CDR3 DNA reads TGTGCCAGCAGTATCCTAAAAGGGGCATACACTGAAGCTTTCTTT.

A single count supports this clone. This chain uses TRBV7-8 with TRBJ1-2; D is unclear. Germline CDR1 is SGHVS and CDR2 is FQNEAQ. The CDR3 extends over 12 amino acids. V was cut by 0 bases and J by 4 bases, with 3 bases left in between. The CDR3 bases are TGTGCCAGCAGCTTAGCTAGCTATGGCTACACCTTC. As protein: CASSLASYGYTF.

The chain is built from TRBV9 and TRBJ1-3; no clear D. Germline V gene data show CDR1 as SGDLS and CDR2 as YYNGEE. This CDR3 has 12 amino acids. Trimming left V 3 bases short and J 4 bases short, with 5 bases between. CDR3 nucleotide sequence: TGTGCCAGCAGCGGCAGGGGAAACACCATATATTTT. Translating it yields CASSGRGNTIYF.